This passage covers 14 T cell receptor beta chains from one sample sequenced in a study of cytotoxic CD8 clonotypes in ibrutinib-treated CLL. Clones were read by immunoSEQ multiplex PCR, and TCRdb kept only the in-frame ones, dropping some. This sample carries approximately 120,000 clones, approximately 56% of them seen once, and the ten largest clones take roughly 35%. The sample in question was PBMCs, obtained after 24 months of ibrutinib treatment. These receptors were collected from a human donor with chronic lymphocytic leukemia.

The chain carries TRBV5-1 and TRBJ2-5; D is ambiguous. Germline values: CDR1 SGHRS, CDR2 YFSETQ. The CDR3 is 14 residues long. V shed 2 bases and J shed 5 bases, with 13 bases lying between them. The CDR3 loop is CASSFSYGGETQYF. In nucleotides, the CDR3 is TGCGCCAGCAGCTTTAGTTACGGTGGGGAGACCCAGTACTTC.

CDR3 region: CASGSREGTAFF. The CDR3 DNA reads TGCGCCAGCGGTTCAAGGGAGGGTACAGCTTTCTTT. The rearrangement joins TRBV4-1 to TRBJ1-1, with unresolved D. Per the germline V gene, CDR1 is MGHRA and CDR2 is YSYEKL. V was trimmed by 8 bases and J by 10 bases, leaving 17 bases between them. This CDR3 is 12 amino acids long.

V and J are TRBV19 and TRBJ2-3; D assignment may be TRBD1 or TRBD2 (5 bases each). CDR1 is LNHDA, CDR2 SQIVND, per germline (reference sequence). This CDR3 has 15 amino acids. V lost 3 bases to trimming and J lost 5 bases, with 15 bases between them. The CDR3 region has the DNA TGTGCCAGTAGTATGCGACCGTCGGGGCTAGATACGCAGTATTTT. It codes for CASSMRPSGLDTQYF. Full variable domain (rest looked up from reference TRBV19 and TRBJ2-3): DGGITQSPKYLFRKEGQNVTLSCEQNLNHDAMYWYRQDPGQGLRLIYYSQIVNDFQKGDIAEGYSVSREKKESFPLTVTSAQKNPTAFYLCASSMRPSGLDTQYFGPGTRLTVL.

The V call is TRBV7-8, the J call TRBJ1-4; 8 nucleotides line up with TRBD1. The trim removed 5 bases at V and 9 bases at J, leaving 5 bases unmatched. The CDR3 sequence is 13 residues long. CDR1 is SGHVS, CDR2 FQNEAQ, per germline. The CDR3 reads CASSPGQGQKLFF. For the CDR3, the DNA is TGTGCCAGCAGCCCAGGACAGGGCCAAAAACTGTTTTTT.

The rearrangement uses TRBV11-3 and TRBJ2-1; 11 bases line up with TRBD1. With V trimmed by 5 bases and J by 4 bases, 1 base remained unmatched. The CDR3 length is 14 residues. In germline, CDR1 is SGHNT, CDR2 YENEEA. CDR3 amino acids: CASSGQGAYNEQFF. Written as DNA, the CDR3 is TGTGCCAGCAGCGGACAGGGGGCATACAATGAGCAGTTCTTC.

The table lists this clone with a few counts. The chain recombines TRBV2 with TRBJ1-2; D unclear. Germline V CDR1 and CDR2: SNHLY, FYNNEI. This CDR3 contains 11 residues. Deletions cut 4 bases from V and 6 bases from J, with 6 bases between. The CDR3 DNA sequence: TGTGCCAGCAGTGGTATGGATGGCTACACCTTC. As protein: CASSGMDGYTF.

This chain joins TRBV30 and TRBJ2-2, with D tentatively TRBD1 or TRBD2 (5 bases each). Germline V lookup: CDR1 GTSNPN, CDR2 SVGIG (reference sequence). CDR3 length equals 14 residues. V lost 8 bases and J 4 bases, leaving 17 bases between the germline ends. The chain's CDR3 is CALPGRGRTGELFF. In nucleotides, the CDR3 is TGTGCCCTGCCCGGTAGGGGACGCACCGGGGAGCTGTTTTTT. Based on the CDR3 plus reference TRBV30 and TRBJ2-2, the full variable domain is SQTIHQWPATLVQPVGSPLSLECTVEGTSNPNLYWYRQAAGRGLQLLFYSVGIGQISSEVPQNLSASRPQDRQFILSSKKLLLSDSGFYLCALPGRGRTGELFFGEGSRLTVL.

The chain couples TRBV7-2 to TRBJ1-1; D might be TRBD1 (6 bases). Trimming pared 1 base from V and 6 bases from J, leaving 9 bases between. CDR1 and CDR2 from the germline V gene are SGHTA and FQGNSA. The CDR3 runs to 13 residues. The CDR3 loop reads CASSLGSGAEAFF. The DNA for the CDR3 is TGTGCCAGCAGCTTAGGATCAGGGGCTGAAGCTTTCTTT.

This chain connects TRBV7-2 to TRBJ2-2, with a weak D call TRBD1 (6 bases). There are 13 residues in the CDR3. Trimming pared 5 bases from V and 8 bases from J, leaving 12 bases between. Germline CDR1 is SGHTA and CDR2 is FQGNSA. This chain's CDR3 is CASSQQGGGELFF. DNA of the CDR3: TGTGCCAGCAGCCAACAGGGCGGAGGGGAGCTGTTTTTT.

This clone showed up many times. The V gene is TRBV2, the J gene TRBJ2-7; tentative D call: TRBD1 (6 bases). Trimming took off 6 bases at V and 4 bases at J, with 10 bases between the two ends. Germline CDR1 SNHLY, CDR2 FYNNEI. This CDR3 region has 12 residues. The CDR3: CASSSQGYEQYF. The CDR3 DNA sequence: TGTGCCAGCAGCTCACAGGGTTACGAGCAGTACTTC.

This chain joins TRBV7-6 and TRBJ2-3; a weak D match, TRBD2 (5 bases). Trimming stripped 0 bases from V and 2 bases from J, with 9 bases between. Germline lookup yields CDR1 SGHVS and CDR2 FNYEAQ. This CDR3 has 15 amino acids. The CDR3 sequence is CASSLAGSNTDTQYF. Here the CDR3 DNA reads TGTGCCAGCAGCTTAGCAGGGAGCAACACAGATACGCAGTATTTT.

DNA for the CDR3: TGTGCCAGCAGCTCGTCCGGGACGGTCCACAATGAGCAGTTCTTC. Translated: CASSSSGTVHNEQFF. The chain combines TRBV5-8 with TRBJ2-1, with D possibly being TRBD1 or TRBD2 (5 bases each). The CDR3 is 15 amino acids. Germline V lookup: CDR1 SGHTS, CDR2 YDEGEE. V was cut by 3 bases and J by 5 bases, with 15 bases left in between. Full variable domain (missing parts from reference TRBV5-8 and TRBJ2-1): EAGVTQSPTHLIKTRGQQATLRCSPISGHTSVYWYQQALGLGLQFLLWYDEGEERNRGNFPPRFSGRQFPNYSSELNVNALELEDSALYLCASSSSGTVHNEQFFGPGTRLTVL.

The chain carries TRBV5-1 and TRBJ1-1, with D possibly matching TRBD1 (6 bases). The CDR3 is made up of 15 amino acids. The V end was cut by 3 bases, the J end by 4 bases, with 16 bases between. Germline lookup yields CDR1 SGHRS and CDR2 YFSETQ. CDR3: CASSSPDRSGTEAFF. CDR3 in DNA: TGCGCCAGCAGCTCCCCAGACAGGTCGGGCACTGAAGCTTTCTTT. The variable domain in full, with the rest retrieved from reference TRBV5-1 and TRBJ1-1, is KAGVTQTPRYLIKTRGQQVTLSCSPISGHRSVSWYQQTPGQGLQFLFEYFSETQRNKGNFPGRFSGRQFSNSRSEMNVSTLELGDSALYLCASSSPDRSGTEAFFGQGTRLTVV.

The CDR3 DNA reads as TGTGCCAGCTCACCGCTAGGTACCTACAATGAGCAGTTCTTC. It codes for CASSPLGTYNEQFF. The chain has TRBV18 and TRBJ2-1; no clear D gene. This CDR3 is 14 amino acids long. V was trimmed by 3 bases and J by 2 bases, leaving 8 bases between them. CDR1 is KGHSH and CDR2 is LQKENI in the germline V gene.